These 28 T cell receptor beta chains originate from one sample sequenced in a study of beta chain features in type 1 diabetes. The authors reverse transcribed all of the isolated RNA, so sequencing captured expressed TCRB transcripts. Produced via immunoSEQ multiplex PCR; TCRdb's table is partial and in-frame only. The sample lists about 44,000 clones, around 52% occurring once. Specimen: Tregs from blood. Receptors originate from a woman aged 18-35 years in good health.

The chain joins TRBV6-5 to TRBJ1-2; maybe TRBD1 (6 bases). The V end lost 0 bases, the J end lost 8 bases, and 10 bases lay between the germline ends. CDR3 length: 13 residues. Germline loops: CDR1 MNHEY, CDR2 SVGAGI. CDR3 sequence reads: CASSYSRGSGYTF. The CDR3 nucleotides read TGTGCCAGCAGTTACTCGAGGGGGTCGGGCTACACCTTC.

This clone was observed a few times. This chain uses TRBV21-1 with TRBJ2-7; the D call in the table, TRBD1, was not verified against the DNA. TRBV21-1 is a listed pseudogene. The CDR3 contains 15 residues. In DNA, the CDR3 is TGTGCCAGCAGCAACCTCTGGGACAGGGACTGGGAGCAGTACTTC. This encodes CASSNLWDRDWEQYF.

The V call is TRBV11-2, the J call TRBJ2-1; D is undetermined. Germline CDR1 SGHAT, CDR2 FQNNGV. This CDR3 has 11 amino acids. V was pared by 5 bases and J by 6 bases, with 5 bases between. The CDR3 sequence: CASSPSNEQFF. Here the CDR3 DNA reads TGTGCCAGCAGCCCCTCCAATGAGCAGTTCTTC.

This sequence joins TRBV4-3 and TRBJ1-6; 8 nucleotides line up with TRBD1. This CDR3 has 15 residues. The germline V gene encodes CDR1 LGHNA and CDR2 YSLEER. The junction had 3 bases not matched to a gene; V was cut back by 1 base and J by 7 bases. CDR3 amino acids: CASSQGTGLNSPLHF. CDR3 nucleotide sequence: TGCGCCAGCAGCCAAGGGACAGGGCTCAATTCACCCCTCCACTTT.

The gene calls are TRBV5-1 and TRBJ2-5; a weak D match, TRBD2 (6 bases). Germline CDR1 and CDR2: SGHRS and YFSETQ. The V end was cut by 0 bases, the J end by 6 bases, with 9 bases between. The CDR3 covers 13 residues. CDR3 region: CASSLDGGQTQYF. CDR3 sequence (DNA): TGCGCCAGCAGCTTGGACGGGGGACAGACCCAGTACTTC.

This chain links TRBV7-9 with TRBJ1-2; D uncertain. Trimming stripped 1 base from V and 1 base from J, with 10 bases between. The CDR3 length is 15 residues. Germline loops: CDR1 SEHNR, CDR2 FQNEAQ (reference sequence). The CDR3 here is CASSLGARLNYGYTF. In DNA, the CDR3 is TGTGCCAGCAGCTTAGGGGCCAGGCTTAACTATGGCTACACCTTC.

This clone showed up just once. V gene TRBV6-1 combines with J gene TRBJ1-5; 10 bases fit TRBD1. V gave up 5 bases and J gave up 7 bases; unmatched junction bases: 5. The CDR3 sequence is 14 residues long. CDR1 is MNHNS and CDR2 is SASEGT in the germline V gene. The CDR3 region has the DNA TGTGCCAGCAGTTCGACAGGGGGCTGGCAGCCCCAGCATTTT. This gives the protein CASSSTGGWQPQHF.

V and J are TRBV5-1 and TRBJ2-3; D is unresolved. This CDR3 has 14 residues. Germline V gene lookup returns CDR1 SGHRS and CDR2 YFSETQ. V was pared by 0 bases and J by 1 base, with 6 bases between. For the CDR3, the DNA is TGCGCCAGCAGCTTGGATTCGGGCACAGATACGCAGTATTTT. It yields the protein CASSLDSGTDTQYF.

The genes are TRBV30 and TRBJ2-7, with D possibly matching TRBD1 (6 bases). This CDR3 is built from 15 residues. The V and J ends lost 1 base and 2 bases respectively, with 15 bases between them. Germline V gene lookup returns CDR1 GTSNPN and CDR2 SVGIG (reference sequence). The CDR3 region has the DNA TGTGCCTGGAGTGCCCCAGGACAGCCTCCCTACGAGCAGTACTTC. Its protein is CAWSAPGQPPYEQYF.

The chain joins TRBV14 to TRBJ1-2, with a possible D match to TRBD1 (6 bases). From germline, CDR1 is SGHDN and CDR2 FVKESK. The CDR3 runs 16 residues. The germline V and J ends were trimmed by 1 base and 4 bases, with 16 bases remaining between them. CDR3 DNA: TGTGCCAGCAGCCAAGTTATTTCTACAGGGACCTATGGCTACACCTTC. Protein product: CASSQVISTGTYGYTF.

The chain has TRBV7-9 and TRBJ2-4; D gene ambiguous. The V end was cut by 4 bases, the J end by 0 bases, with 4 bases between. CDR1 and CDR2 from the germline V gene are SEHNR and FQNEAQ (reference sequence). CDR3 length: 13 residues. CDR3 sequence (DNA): TGTGCCAGCAGCTCTAGAGCCAAAAACATTCAGTACTTC. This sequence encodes CASSSRAKNIQYF.

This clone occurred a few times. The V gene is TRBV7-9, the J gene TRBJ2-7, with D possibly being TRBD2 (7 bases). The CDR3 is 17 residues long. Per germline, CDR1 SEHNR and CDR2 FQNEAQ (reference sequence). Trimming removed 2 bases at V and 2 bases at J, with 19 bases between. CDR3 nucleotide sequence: TGTGCCAGCAGCTTACTCGGGGGGCCTGGGGCTCCCTACGAGCAGTACTTC. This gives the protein CASSLLGGPGAPYEQYF.

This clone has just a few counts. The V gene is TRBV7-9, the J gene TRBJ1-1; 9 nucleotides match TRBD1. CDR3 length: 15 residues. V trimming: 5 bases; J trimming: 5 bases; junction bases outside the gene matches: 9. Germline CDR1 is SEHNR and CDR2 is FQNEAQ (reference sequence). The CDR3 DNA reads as TGTGCCAGCAGCCCAGGGGGACAGGGCAATACTGAAGCTTTCTTT. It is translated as CASSPGGQGNTEAFF.

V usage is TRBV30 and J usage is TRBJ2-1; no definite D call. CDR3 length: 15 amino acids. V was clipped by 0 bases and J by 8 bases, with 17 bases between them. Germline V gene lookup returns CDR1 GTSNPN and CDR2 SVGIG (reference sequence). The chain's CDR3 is CAWSVHNPERYEQFF. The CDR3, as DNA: TGTGCCTGGAGTGTACATAATCCGGAGAGGTATGAGCAGTTCTTC.

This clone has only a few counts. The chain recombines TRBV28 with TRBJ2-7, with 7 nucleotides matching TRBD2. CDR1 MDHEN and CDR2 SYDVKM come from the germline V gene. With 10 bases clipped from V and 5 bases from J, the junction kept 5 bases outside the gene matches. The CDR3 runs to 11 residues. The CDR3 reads CATWGGDEQYF. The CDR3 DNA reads TGTGCCACCTGGGGGGGGGACGAGCAGTACTTC.

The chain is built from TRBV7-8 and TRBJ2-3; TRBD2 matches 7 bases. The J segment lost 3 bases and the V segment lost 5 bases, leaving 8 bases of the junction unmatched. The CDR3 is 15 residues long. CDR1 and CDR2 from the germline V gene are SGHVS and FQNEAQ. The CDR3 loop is CASSRGVLSTDTQYF. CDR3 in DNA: TGTGCCAGCAGCCGGGGGGTCCTTTCTACAGATACGCAGTATTTT.

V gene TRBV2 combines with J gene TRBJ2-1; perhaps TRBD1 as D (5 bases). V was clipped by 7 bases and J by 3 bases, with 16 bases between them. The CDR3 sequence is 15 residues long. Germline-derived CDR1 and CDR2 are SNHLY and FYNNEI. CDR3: CASTTWGLDYNEQFF. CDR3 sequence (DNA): TGTGCCAGCACTACCTGGGGCCTCGACTACAATGAGCAGTTCTTC.

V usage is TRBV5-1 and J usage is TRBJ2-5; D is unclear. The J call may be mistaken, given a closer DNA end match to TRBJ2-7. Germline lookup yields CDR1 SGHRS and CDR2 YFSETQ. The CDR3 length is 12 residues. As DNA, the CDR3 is TGCGCCAGCAGCGGGGACTCCTACGAGCAGTACTTC. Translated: CASSGDSYEQYF.

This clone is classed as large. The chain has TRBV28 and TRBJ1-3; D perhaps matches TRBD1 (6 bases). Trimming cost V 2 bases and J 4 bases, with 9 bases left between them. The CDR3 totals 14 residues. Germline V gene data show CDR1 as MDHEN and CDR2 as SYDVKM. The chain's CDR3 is CASSLQGRGNTIYF. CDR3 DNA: TGTGCCAGCAGTTTACAGGGGAGAGGAAACACCATATATTTT.

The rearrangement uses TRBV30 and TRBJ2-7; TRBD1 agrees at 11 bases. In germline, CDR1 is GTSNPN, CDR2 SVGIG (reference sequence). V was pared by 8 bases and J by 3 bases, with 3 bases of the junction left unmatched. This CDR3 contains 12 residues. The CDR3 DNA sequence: TGTGCCGGGGACAGGGGGATCTACGAGCAGTACTTC. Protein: CAGDRGIYEQYF. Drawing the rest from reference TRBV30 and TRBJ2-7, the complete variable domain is SQTIHQWPATLVQPVGSPLSLECTVEGTSNPNLYWYRQAAGRGLQLLFYSVGIGQISSEVPQNLSASRPQDRQFILSSKKLLLSDSGFYLCAGDRGIYEQYFGPGTRLTVT.

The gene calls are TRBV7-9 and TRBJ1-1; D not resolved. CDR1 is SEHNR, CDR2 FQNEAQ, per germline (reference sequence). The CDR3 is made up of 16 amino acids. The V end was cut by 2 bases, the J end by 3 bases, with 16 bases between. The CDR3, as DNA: TGTGCCAGCAGCTTAAAAGCACTAGTACTAGACACTGAAGCTTTCTTT. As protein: CASSLKALVLDTEAFF.

The CDR3, as DNA: TGCAGCGCCCTGGGGCAGAAAAACATTCAGTACTTC. Translating it yields CSALGQKNIQYF. The J gene is TRBJ2-4, the V gene TRBV29-1, with a possible D match to TRBD1 (5 bases). Germline V gene lookup returns CDR1 SQVTM and CDR2 ANQGSEA. V was cut by 7 bases and J by 4 bases, with 11 bases left in between. This CDR3 region has 12 residues.

The CDR3 protein is CASSFHDRNTEAFF. CDR3 nucleotide sequence: TGTGCCAGCAGTTTCCACGACAGGAACACTGAAGCTTTCTTT. V and J are TRBV6-5 and TRBJ1-1, with D tentatively TRBD1 (5 bases). The germline V gene encodes CDR1 MNHEY and CDR2 SVGAGI. The CDR3 is 14 amino acids. Trimming cost V 4 bases and J 1 base, with 10 bases left between them.

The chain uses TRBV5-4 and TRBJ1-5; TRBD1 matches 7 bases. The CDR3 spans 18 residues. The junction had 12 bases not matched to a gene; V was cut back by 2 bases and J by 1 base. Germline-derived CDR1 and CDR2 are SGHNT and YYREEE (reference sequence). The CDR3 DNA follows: TGTGCCAGCAGCTTTTCTACCGCAGGGGGGCGAAGCAATCAGCCCCAGCATTTT. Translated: CASSFSTAGGRSNQPQHF. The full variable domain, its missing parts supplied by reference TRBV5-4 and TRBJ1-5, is ETGVTQSPTHLIKTRGQQVTLRCSSQSGHNTVSWYQQALGQGPQFIFQYYREEENGRGNFPPRFSGLQFPNYSSELNVNALELDDSALYLCASSFSTAGGRSNQPQHFGDGTRLSIL.

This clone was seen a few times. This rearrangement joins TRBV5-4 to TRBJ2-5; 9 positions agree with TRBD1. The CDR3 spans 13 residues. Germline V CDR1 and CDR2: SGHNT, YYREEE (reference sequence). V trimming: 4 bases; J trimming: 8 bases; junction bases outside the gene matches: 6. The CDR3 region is CASSRDRDVTQYF. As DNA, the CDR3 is TGTGCCAGCAGCCGGGACAGGGATGTCACCCAGTACTTC.

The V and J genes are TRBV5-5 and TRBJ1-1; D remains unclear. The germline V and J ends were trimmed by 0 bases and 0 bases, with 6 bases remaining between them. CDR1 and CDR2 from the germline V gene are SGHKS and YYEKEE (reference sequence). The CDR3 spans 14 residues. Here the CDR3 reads CASSLDYMNTEAFF. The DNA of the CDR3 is TGTGCCAGCAGCTTGGACTACATGAACACTGAAGCTTTCTTT.

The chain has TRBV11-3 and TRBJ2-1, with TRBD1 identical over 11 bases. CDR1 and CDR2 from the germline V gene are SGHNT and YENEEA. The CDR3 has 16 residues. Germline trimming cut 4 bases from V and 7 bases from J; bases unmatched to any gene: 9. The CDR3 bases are TGTGCCAGCAGCTCAGGGACAGGGGGGATCAGGAATGAGCAGTTCTTC. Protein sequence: CASSSGTGGIRNEQFF.

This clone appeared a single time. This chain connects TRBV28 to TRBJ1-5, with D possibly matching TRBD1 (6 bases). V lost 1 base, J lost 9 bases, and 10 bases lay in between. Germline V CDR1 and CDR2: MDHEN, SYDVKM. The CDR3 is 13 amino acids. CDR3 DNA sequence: TGTGCCAGCAGTTTATTACAGGGTCGGCCCCAGCATTTT. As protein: CASSLLQGRPQHF. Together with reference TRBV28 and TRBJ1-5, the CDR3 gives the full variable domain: DVKVTQSSRYLVKRTGEKVFLECVQDMDHENMFWYRQDPGLGLRLIYFSYDVKMKEKGDIPEGYSVSREKKERFSLILESASTNQTSMYLCASSLLQGRPQHFGDGTRLSIL.